This TCR beta chain was observed in a study of Ad26.COV2.S vaccination and SARS-CoV-2 variants. This CDR3 spans 14 amino acids. Germline CDR1 reads LGHNA; CDR2 reads YNFKEQ. The V gene lost 4 bases and the J gene lost 6 bases, with 14 bases spanning the gap. The study, taken as a whole, reports: Placebo and vaccine recipients had non-spike TCR breadth that was similar. Spike-specific TCR breadth was greater in vaccine than placebo recipients. Overall T cell responses may have been underestimated by the analyses of TCR breadth and depth.

This table comes from immunoSEQ multiplex PCR, and its TCRdb copy is limited to in-frame clones, with some not included. The repertoire includes approximately 300,000 clones, roughly 80% of them detected once, and roughly 2% sits in the top ten. The treatment: about 20 received Ad26.COV2.S at low or high dose, single or two shots; a few received placebo; per-sample allocation not given. Each sample was drawn 63 days after the first injection (of vaccine or placebo). Comments on this clone: Its antigen is currently unknown.

This clonotype was obtained from a person between 18 and 65 years old who received the Ad26.COV2.S COVID-19 vaccine or a placebo. Sequencing was performed on peripheral blood, taken in a trial of Ad26.COV2.S vaccine versus placebo. This chain connects TRBV4-2 to TRBJ2-3, with D tentatively TRBD2 (7 bases). CDR3: CASSLGGAQDTQYF. Here the CDR3 DNA reads TGTGCCAGCAGCCTTGGGGGGGCTCAGGATACGCAGTATTTT.